This T cell receptor (beta chain) was profiled in a study of blood T cell repertoires in COVID-19. Turning to the study itself: The cDNA or gDNA used as material had been derived from T cells, B-cell-depleted T cells, or PBMCs.

There are 14 residues in the CDR3. After removal of 0 bases from V and 3 bases from J, the junction contained 1 base not matched to a gene. Germline assignment: CDR1 MNHEY and CDR2 SVGAGI. In the original processing: Scientists estimated how many nucleated cells there were by amplifying reference gene primers. Sequencing was performed with immunoSEQ multiplex PCR; in TCRdb, only in-frame clones are kept and a portion is missing. The V and J calls and clone size come from that table; D and trimming were worked out from the DNA. The sample records roughly 200,000 clones, 90% being singletons. Input material: peripheral blood. This receptor was taken from a man aged 45 to 65 with acute or convalescent COVID-19. V is TRBV6-5 and J is TRBJ2-5, with TRBD1 matching 7 bases. CDR3 sequence (DNA): TGTGCCAGCAGTTACTCAGGGACAGAAGAGACCCAGTACTTC. As protein: CASSYSGTEETQYF.